What follows are 8 T cell receptor beta chains derived from one specimen sequenced in a study of regulatory T cells in long-lasting Graves disease (dated by TCRdb to about 2021). What this sample's time point label stands for: persistent/refractory GD, antithyroid drugs over 5 years with positive TRAb. RNA was extracted from PBMCs in TRIzol for both TCR sequencing and RNA sequencing. The method was multiplex PCR. The run used an Illumina HiSeq 4000. TCR beta libraries were built with iRepertoire HTBI primers and Arm-PCR amplification of CDR3 regions. The raw public reads went through TCRdb reprocessing: fastp at Q25, MiXCR clone calling, in-frame beta chains kept. Here each entry gathers all rows of one CDR3 protein and keeps the most common genes and DNA. The sample table holds 350,000 to 450,000 distinct CDR3 sequences, of which about 21% were seen once. 14% of the sample goes to the ten largest clones.

The material was peripheral blood mononuclear cells (PBMCs), obtained when the disease was refractory, from a patient treated with antithyroid drugs. The receptors here all came from a female donor with Graves disease.

This clonotype showed up just a few times. V is TRBV6-1 and J is TRBJ2-7; 7 bases match TRBD1. The CDR3 length is 15 residues. V lost 0 bases to trimming and J lost 2 bases; unmatched junction nucleotides: 4. Per the germline V gene, CDR1 is MNHNS and CDR2 is SASEGT. The chain's CDR3 is CASSEARDRAYEQYF. In DNA form, the CDR3 reads TGTGCCAGCAGTGAAGCGAGAGACAGGGCCTACGAGCAGTACTTC.

Ten or more counts support this clonotype. This chain connects TRBV18 to TRBJ1-1; TRBD1 agrees at 7 bases. J was trimmed by 2 bases and V by 9 bases; bases with no gene match: 12. The germline V gene has CDR1 KGHSH and CDR2 LQKENI. The CDR3 contains 15 residues. This CDR3 is CASQAPGQINTEAFF. The CDR3 bases are TGTGCCAGTCAAGCACCGGGACAGATAAACACTGAAGCTTTCTTT. Variable domain in full (rest from reference TRBV18 and TRBJ1-1): NAGVMQNPRHLVRRRGQEARLRCSPMKGHSHVYWYRQLPEEGLKFMVYLQKENIIDESGMPKERFSAEFPKEGPSILRIQQVVRGDSAAYFCASQAPGQINTEAFFGQGTRLTVV.

This clonotype was found many times. The J gene is TRBJ2-5, the V gene TRBV20-1; TRBD2 might be the D (5 bases). Trimming stripped 6 bases from V and 3 bases from J, with 14 bases between. This CDR3 has 13 amino acids. Germline lookup yields CDR1 DFQATT and CDR2 SNEGSKA (reference sequence). CDR3 loop: CSAKRLAEETQYF. CDR3 DNA: TGCAGTGCGAAACGGCTAGCAGAAGAGACCCAGTACTTC.

The gene calls are TRBV4-1 and TRBJ2-7, with D unresolved. This CDR3 contains 15 residues. Looked up from germline, CDR1 is MGHRA and CDR2 is YSYEKL. The ends were cut back, 0 bases at V and 0 bases at J, with 9 bases in the middle. The CDR3 loop reads CASSQDEGYSYEQYF. Written as DNA, the CDR3 is TGCGCCAGCAGCCAAGATGAAGGCTACTCCTACGAGCAGTACTTC.

The J gene is TRBJ1-1, the V gene TRBV10-3; maybe TRBD1 (5 bases). The length of the CDR3 is 12 residues. V lost 8 bases to trimming and J lost 4 bases, with 11 bases between them. Germline loops: CDR1 ENHRY, CDR2 SYGVKD. The CDR3 DNA follows: TGTGCCATCGGGGCAATAGGCACTGAAGCTTTCTTT. Translating gives CAIGAIGTEAFF.

In its sample, this clonotype was seen a few times. This chain connects TRBV6-5 to TRBJ2-7; 7 bases line up with TRBD2. The ends lost 2 bases at V and 0 bases at J; junction bases unmatched: 10. The CDR3 loop spans 17 amino acids. Germline CDR1 and CDR2: MNHEY and SVGAGI. CDR3 nucleotide sequence: TGTGCCAGCAGTTACCCGTCGGCAGCGGGGAGCTCCTACGAGCAGTACTTC. It specifies CASSYPSAAGSSYEQYF.

This clonotype was observed many times. This sequence joins TRBV28 and TRBJ2-7, with TRBD2 as a possible D gene (5 bases). The CDR3 is 14 residues long. V lost 2 bases and J 6 bases, leaving 14 bases between the germline ends. The V gene's germline CDR1 is MDHEN and CDR2 SYDVKM. CDR3 bases: TGTGCCAGCAGTTTACTCCGGGGATTGGGCGAGCAGTACTTC. Protein product: CASSLLRGLGEQYF.

The V and J genes are TRBV29-1 and TRBJ2-5; the D gene is possibly TRBD2 (6 bases). In germline, CDR1 is SQVTM, CDR2 ANQGSEA. The V end lost 0 bases, the J end lost 5 bases, and 16 bases lay between the germline ends. The CDR3 is made up of 15 amino acids. The CDR3 nucleotides are TGCAGCGTTGAAGATCCCGATGACAGCGGGGAGACCCAGTACTTC. Protein: CSVEDPDDSGETQYF.